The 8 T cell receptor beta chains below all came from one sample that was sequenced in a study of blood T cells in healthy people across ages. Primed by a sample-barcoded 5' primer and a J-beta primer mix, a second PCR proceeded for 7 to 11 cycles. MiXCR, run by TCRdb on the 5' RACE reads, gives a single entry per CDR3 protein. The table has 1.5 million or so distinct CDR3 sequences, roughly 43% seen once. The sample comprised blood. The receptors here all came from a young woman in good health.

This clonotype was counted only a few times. In DNA form, the CDR3 reads TGCGCCAGCAGCTTGGAGGGGTTTAACACAGATACGCAGTATTTT. It codes for CASSLEGFNTDTQYF. The rearrangement joins TRBV5-1 to TRBJ2-3; perhaps TRBD1 as D (5 bases). Germline loops: CDR1 SGHRS, CDR2 YFSETQ. The CDR3 length is 15 residues. The V and J ends lost 0 bases and 2 bases respectively, with 10 bases between them.

The CDR3 DNA is TGTGCCAGCAGTTTTGCGGGGGGCGACCTCTATGGCTACACCTTC. Translated: CASSFAGGDLYGYTF. V is TRBV12-3 or TRBV12-4 and J is TRBJ1-2; possibly TRBD1 for D (6 bases). Trimming shortened V by 3 bases and J by 4 bases, and 15 bases separated the two germline ends. The CDR3 covers 15 residues.

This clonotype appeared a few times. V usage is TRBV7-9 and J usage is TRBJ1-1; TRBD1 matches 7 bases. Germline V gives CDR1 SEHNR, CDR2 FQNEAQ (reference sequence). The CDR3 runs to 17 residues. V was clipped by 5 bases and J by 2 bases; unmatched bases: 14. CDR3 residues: CASSTPDRLIPNTEAFF. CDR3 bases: TGTGCCAGCAGCACCCCGGACAGGCTCATACCCAACACTGAAGCTTTCTTT. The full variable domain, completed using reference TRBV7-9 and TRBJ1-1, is DTGVSQNPRHKITKRGQNVTFRCDPISEHNRLYWYRQTLGQGPEFLTYFQNEAQLEKSRLLSDRFSAERPKGSFSTLEIQRTEQGDSAMYLCASSTPDRLIPNTEAFFGQGTRLTVV.

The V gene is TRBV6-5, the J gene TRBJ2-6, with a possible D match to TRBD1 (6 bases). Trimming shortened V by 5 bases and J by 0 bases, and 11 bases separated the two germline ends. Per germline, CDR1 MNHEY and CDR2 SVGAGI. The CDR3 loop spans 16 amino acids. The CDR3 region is CASSPTGTSGANVLTF. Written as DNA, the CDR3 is TGTGCCAGCAGTCCTACAGGGACCTCTGGGGCCAACGTCCTGACTTTC.

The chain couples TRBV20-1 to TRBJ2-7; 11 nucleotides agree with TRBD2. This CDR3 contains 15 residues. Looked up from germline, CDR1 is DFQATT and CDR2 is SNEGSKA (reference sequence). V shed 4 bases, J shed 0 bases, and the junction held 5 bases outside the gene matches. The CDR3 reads CSATLAGGLSYEQYF. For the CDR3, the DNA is TGCAGTGCTACTCTAGCGGGGGGCCTCTCCTACGAGCAGTACTTC.

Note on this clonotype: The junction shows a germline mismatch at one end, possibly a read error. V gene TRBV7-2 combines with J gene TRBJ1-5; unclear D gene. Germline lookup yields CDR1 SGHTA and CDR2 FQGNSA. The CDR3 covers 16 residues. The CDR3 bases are TGTGCCAGCAGCCCCGGACGGCCGAGTAGCAATCAGCCCCTGCATTTT. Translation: CASSPGRPSSNQPLHF.

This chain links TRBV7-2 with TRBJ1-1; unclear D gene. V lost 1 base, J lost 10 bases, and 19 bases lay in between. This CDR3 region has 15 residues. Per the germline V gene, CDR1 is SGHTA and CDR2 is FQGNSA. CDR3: CASSLGVESTVTAFF. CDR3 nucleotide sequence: TGTGCCAGCAGCTTAGGGGTTGAGAGTACGGTCACAGCTTTCTTT.

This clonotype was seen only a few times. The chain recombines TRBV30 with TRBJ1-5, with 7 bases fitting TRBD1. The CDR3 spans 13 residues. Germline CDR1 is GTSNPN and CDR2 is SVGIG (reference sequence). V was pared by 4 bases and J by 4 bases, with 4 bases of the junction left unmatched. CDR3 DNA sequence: TGTGCCTGGAACCGGGACAGTAATCAGCCCCAGCATTTT. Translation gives CAWNRDSNQPQHF.